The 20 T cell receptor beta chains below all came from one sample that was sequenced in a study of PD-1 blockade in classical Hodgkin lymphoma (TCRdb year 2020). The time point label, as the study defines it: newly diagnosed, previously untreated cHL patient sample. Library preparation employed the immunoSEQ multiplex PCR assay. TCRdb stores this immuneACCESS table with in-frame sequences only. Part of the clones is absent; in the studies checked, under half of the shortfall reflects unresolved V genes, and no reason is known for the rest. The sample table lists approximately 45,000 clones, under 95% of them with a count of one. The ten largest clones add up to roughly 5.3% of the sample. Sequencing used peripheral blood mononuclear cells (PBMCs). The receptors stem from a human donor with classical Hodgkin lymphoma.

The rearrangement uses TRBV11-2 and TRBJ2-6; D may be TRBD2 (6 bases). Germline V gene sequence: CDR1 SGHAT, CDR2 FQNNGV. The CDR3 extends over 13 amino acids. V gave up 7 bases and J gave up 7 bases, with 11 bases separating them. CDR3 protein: CASIGGNANVLTF. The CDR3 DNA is TGTGCCAGCATAGGAGGGAACGCCAACGTCCTGACTTTC. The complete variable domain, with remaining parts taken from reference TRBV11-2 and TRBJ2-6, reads EAGVAQSPRYKIIEKRQSVAFWCNPISGHATLYWYQQILGQGPKLLIQFQNNGVVDDSQLPKDRFSAERLKGVDSTLKIQPAKLEDSAVYLCASIGGNANVLTFGAGSRLTVL.

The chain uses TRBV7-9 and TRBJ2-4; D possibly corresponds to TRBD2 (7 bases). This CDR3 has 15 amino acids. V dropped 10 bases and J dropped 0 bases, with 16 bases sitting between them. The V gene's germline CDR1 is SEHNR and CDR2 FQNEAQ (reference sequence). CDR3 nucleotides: TGTGCCACAGCAGGGGAGGGCCCAGCCAAAAACATTCAGTACTTC. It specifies CATAGEGPAKNIQYF.

For the CDR3, the DNA is TGCGCCAGCAGCCAAGATCCGGCAACCCCCTACGAGCAGTACTTC. It specifies CASSQDPATPYEQYF. The chain uses TRBV4-1 and TRBJ2-7; D is ambiguous. V was trimmed by 0 bases and J by 2 bases, leaving 11 bases between them. Germline values: CDR1 MGHRA, CDR2 YSYEKL. This CDR3 is built from 15 residues.

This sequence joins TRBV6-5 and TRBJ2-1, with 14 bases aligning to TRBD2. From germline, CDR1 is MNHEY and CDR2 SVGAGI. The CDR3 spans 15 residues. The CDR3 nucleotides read TGTGCAATCGGGACTAGCGGGAGTCCGTACAATGAGCAGTTCTTC. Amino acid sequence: CAIGTSGSPYNEQFF.

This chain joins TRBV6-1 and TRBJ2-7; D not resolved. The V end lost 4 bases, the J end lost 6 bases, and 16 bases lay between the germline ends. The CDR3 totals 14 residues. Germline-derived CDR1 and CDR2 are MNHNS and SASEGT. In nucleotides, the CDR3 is TGTGCCAGCAGTGCCCTGGCTCTTATGGCCGAGCAGTACGTC. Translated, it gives CASSALALMAEQYV.

The CDR3 DNA follows: TGCGCCAGCAGCTTGGAAAGCAGGGGACAGAGTTCCCAGTACTTC. This gives the protein CASSLESRGQSSQYF. This sequence joins TRBV5-1 and TRBJ2-5, with 7 positions matching TRBD1. The J segment lost 9 bases and the V segment lost 0 bases, leaving 11 bases of the junction unmatched. The CDR3 totals 15 residues. Germline CDR1 reads SGHRS; CDR2 reads YFSETQ.

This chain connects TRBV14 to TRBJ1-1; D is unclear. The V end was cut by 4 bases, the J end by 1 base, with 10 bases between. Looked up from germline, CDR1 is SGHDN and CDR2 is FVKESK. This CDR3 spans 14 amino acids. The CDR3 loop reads CASSLVGWNTEAFF. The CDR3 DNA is TGTGCCAGCAGCCTTGTAGGATGGAACACTGAAGCTTTCTTT.

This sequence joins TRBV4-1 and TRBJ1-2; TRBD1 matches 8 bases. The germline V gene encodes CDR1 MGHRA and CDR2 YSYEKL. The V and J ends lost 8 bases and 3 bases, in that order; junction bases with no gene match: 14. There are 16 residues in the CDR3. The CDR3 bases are TGCGCCAGCCGGCGGCAGGGGGCGCGAGAGGACTATGGCTACACCTTC. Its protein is CASRRQGAREDYGYTF.

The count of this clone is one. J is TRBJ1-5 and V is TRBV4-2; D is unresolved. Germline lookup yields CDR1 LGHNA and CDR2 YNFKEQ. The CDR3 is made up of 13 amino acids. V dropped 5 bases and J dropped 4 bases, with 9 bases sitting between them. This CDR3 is CASSLGTNQPQHF. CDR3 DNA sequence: TGTGCCAGCAGCTTGGGCACAAATCAGCCCCAGCATTTT.

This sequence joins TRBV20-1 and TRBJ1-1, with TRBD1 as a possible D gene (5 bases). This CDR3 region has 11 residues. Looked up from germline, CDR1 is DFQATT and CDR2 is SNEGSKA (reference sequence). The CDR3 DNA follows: TGCAGCACTAGTGGGGCCACTGAAGCTTTCTTT. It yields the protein CSTSGATEAFF.

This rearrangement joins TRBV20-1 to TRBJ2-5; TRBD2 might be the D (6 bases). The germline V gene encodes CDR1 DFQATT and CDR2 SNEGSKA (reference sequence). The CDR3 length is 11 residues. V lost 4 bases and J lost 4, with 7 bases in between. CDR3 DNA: TGCAGTGCTACCGGGGGAGAGACCCAGTACTTC. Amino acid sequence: CSATGGETQYF.

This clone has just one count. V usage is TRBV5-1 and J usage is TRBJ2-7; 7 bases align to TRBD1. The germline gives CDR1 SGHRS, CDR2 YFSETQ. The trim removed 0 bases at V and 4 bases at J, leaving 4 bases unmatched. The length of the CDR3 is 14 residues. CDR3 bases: TGCGCCAGCAGCTTGGGACAGGGCGGGTACGAGCAGTACTTC. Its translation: CASSLGQGGYEQYF.

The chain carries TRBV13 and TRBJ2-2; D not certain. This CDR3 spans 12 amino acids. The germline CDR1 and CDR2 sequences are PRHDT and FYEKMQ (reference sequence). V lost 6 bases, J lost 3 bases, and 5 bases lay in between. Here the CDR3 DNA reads TGTGCCAGCAGTCAATACACCGGGGAGCTGTTTTTT. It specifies CASSQYTGELFF.

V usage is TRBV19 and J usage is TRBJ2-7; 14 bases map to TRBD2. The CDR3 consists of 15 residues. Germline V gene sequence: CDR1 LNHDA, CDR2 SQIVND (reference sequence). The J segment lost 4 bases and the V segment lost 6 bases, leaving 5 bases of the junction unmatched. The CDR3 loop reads CASSQGLAGVYEQYF. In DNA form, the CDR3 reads TGTGCCAGTAGCCAGGGACTAGCGGGAGTTTACGAGCAGTACTTC.

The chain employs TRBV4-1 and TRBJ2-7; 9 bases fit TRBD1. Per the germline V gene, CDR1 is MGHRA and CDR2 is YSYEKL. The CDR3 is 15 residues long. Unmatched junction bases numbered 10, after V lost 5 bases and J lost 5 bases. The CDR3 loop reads CASSDGGTGSHEQYF. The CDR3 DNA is TGCGCCAGCAGCGACGGGGGGACAGGGAGCCACGAGCAGTACTTC.

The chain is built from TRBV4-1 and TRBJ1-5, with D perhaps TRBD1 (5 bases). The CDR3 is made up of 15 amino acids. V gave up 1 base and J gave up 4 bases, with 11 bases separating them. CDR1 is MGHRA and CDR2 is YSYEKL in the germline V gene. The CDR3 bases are TGCGCCAGCAGCCAAGGAAGGGGTCGTAATCAGCCCCAGCATTTT. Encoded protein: CASSQGRGRNQPQHF.

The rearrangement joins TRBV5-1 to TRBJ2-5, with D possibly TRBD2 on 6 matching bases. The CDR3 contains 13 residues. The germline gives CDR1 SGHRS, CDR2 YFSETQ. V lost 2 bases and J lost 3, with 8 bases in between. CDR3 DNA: TGCGCCAGCAGCTTTTGGGGGGAAGAGACCCAGTACTTC. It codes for CASSFWGEETQYF.

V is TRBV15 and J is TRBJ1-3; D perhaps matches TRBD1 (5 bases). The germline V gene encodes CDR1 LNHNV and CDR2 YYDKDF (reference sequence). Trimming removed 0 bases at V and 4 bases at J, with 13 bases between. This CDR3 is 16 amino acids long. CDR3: CATSRDPPGSGNTIYF. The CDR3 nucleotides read TGTGCCACCAGCAGAGATCCCCCAGGGTCGGGAAACACCATATATTTT.

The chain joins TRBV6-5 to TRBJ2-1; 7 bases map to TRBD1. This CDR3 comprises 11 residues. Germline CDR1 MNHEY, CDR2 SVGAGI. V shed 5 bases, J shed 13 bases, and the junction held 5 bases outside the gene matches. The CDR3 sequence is CASSQGVQQFF. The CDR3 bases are TGTGCCAGCAGTCAGGGGGTCCAACAGTTCTTC.

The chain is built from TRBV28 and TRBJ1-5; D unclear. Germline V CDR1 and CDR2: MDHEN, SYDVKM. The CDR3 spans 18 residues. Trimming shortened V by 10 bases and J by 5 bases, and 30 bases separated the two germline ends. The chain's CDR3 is CATTQDPYGQTRHQPQHF. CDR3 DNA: TGTGCCACGACCCAAGACCCCTATGGGCAGACCCGGCATCAGCCCCAGCATTTT.